These T cell receptor beta chains were read from a single sample in a study of blood T cell repertoires in COVID-19. TCRdb's table, derived via immunoSEQ multiplex PCR, lists solely in-frame clones and lacks some. The top ten hold about 2% of the sample, which has 70,000 to 95,000 clones, approximately 90% seen once. The specimen was peripheral blood. The receptors derive from a man between 50 and 59 years old with acute or convalescent COVID-19. Each CDR3 is given with its conserved first and last residue. The D gene is left open where the match is weak. Only some rows state a clone size, as once, few, many or a class for expanded clones.

D gene	CDR3 length	V gene	J gene	clone size	CDR3 protein	CDR3 DNA
NA	15	TRBV7-2	TRBJ2-7	once	CASSLAKGQRYEQYF	TGTGCCAGCAGCTTAGCGAAGGGGCAGAGGTACGAGCAGTACTTC
NA	14	TRBV19	TRBJ1-1	NA	CASSNGRGNTEAFF	TGTGCCAGTAGTAATGGCAGGGGGAACACTGAAGCTTTCTTT
NA	14	TRBV7-2	TRBJ1-4	NA	CASSLTIGEEKLFF	TGTGCCAGCAGCTTAACGATTGGAGAAGAAAAACTGTTTTTT
NA	11	TRBV14	TRBJ1-5	NA	CASQTRQPQHF	TGTGCCAGCCAGACTCGACAGCCCCAGCATTTT
TRBD2	14	TRBV2	TRBJ2-7	NA	CASGTSGRRYEQYF	TGTGCCAGCGGTACTAGCGGGAGACGGTACGAGCAGTACTTC
NA	14	TRBV27	TRBJ1-6	once	CASSSLTVRAPLHF	TGTGCCAGCAGTTCTCTGACAGTAAGGGCACCCCTCCACTTT
NA	14	TRBV4-2	TRBJ1-2	NA	CASSQEDRTTGYTF	TGTGCCAGCAGCCAAGAGGACAGAACAACCGGCTACACCTTC
NA	15	TRBV4-1	TRBJ1-4	NA	CASSQRPAVLEKLFF	TGCGCCAGCAGCCAAAGGCCCGCGGTACTTGAAAAACTGTTTTTT
TRBD2	16	TRBV28	TRBJ2-1	NA	CASSHEAAGRNNEQFF	TGTGCCAGCAGTCATGAAGCAGCGGGAAGAAACAATGAGCAGTTCTTC
TRBD1	15	TRBV7-9	TRBJ2-5	NA	CASSLVGQYQETQYF	TGTGCCAGCAGCTTAGTGGGACAGTACCAAGAGACCCAGTACTTC
NA	14	TRBV6-5	TRBJ1-1	NA	CASTHGGADTEAFF	TGTGCCAGCACCCACGGGGGGGCGGACACTGAAGCTTTCTTT
NA	12	TRBV4-1	TRBJ1-1	NA	CASSPGGTEAFF	TGCGCCAGCAGCCCCGGGGGCACTGAAGCTTTCTTT
TRBD1	15	TRBV7-9	TRBJ1-4	NA	CASSLAQGWNEKLFF	TGTGCCAGCAGCTTAGCACAGGGGTGGAATGAAAAACTGTTTTTT
NA	14	TRBV28	TRBJ1-2	NA	CASSLSPGEYGYTF	TGTGCCAGCAGTTTAAGCCCAGGGGAGTATGGCTACACCTTC
TRBD1	11	TRBV29-1	TRBJ1-2	NA	CSVMGQGVYTF	TGCAGCGTTATGGGACAGGGTGTCTACACCTTC
TRBD2	16	TRBV5-4	TRBJ2-3	NA	CASSAGGGGASDTQYF	TGTGCCAGCAGCGCCGGCGGCGGGGGGGCTTCAGATACGCAGTATTTT
NA	10	TRBV5-8	TRBJ2-7	NA	CASRQYEQYF	TGTGCCAGCAGACAGTACGAGCAGTACTTC
TRBD1	14	TRBV28	TRBJ1-2	NA	CASCGQGDNYGYTF	TGTGCCAGCTGTGGACAGGGCGACAACTATGGCTACACCTTC
NA	14	TRBV7-9	TRBJ2-2	NA	CASSFGQSTGELFF	TGTGCCAGCAGCTTCGGACAGTCGACCGGGGAGCTGTTTTTT
NA	15	TRBV15	TRBJ2-1	NA	CATSRDKTDYNEQFF	TGTGCCACCAGCAGAGATAAAACAGATTACAATGAGCAGTTCTTC
NA	15	TRBV28	TRBJ2-2	NA	CASSRLQGGTGELFF	TGTGCCAGCAGTCGCCTCCAGGGGGGCACCGGGGAGCTGTTTTTT
TRBD1	15	TRBV6-2/TRBV6-3	TRBJ2-1	once	CASSWPGTGTNEQFF	TGTGCCAGCAGCTGGCCGGGGACAGGGACGAATGAGCAGTTCTTC
NA	15	TRBV30	TRBJ1-6	NA	CAWRRSRVENSPLHF	TGTGCCTGGAGACGTAGTCGGGTCGAAAATTCACCCCTCCACTTT